This T cell receptor (beta chain) was obtained from a study of cytomegalovirus exposure and HLA in healthy donors. Turning to the study itself: The study's early data release held roughly 91 million unique TCRs from HLA-typed donors. Study-wide results and caveats: Another analysis was done later, and it associated 17,000 or so TCR beta sequences with HLA alleles at 0.05 false discovery rate. The majority of CMV-associated TCR beta chains were reported as apparently HLA-restricted in a later analysis. Later on, a genetic analysis was performed. It linked a missense variant in DCLRE1C with V- and J-gene trimming of TCR beta.

Germline assignment: CDR1 SGHTA and CDR2 FQGNSA. V lost 1 base and J 7 bases, leaving 13 bases between the germline ends. This CDR3 is 15 amino acids long. Note on this clone: The antigen is undetermined.

The PCR had 60 Vbeta and 13 Jbeta primers. TCRdb's table, derived via immunoSEQ multiplex PCR, lists solely in-frame clones and lacks some. This sample carries about 200,000 clones, roughly 86% of them seen once, and the ten largest clones take approximately 1.5%. The TCR comes from a woman aged 18-29 years in good health and CMV-seronegative. Input material: PBMCs. The rearrangement joins TRBV7-2 to TRBJ1-4; possible D gene TRBD1, 6 bases. The CDR3 sequence: CASSLGPGEGEKLFF. The CDR3 DNA sequence: TGTGCCAGCAGCTTAGGGCCAGGGGAGGGTGAAAAACTGTTTTTT.